This record covers a single T cell receptor (beta chain). The antigen remains unidentified. This sequence may be a read error, since a much larger clone differs from it by one base. This sample is part of a study of T cells in Graves' hyperthyroidism and ophthalmopathy. Study in general: Peripheral blood specimens were obtained at initial diagnosis, prior to any treatment. Study findings and constraints: Most thyroid clonotypes that were expanded above 0.001 also turned up in blood.

It was considered stable Graves' hyperthyroidism when ophthalmopathy did not progress within 18 months. Cells are PBMCs isolated from around 10 ml of fresh blood. Germline-derived CDR1 and CDR2 are GTSNPN and SVGIG (reference sequence). Trimming pared 1 base from V and 5 bases from J, leaving 11 bases between. This CDR3 is 13 amino acids long. Amplified TCR beta CDR3 regions came from RNA transcripts. HTBI primers were employed in a first-round RT-PCR of the TCR CDR3. TCRdb reanalysed the multiplex PCR reads using MiXCR and keeps one entry per CDR3 protein. The top ten hold over 40% of the sample, which has under 400,000 distinct CDR3 sequences, around 20% seen once.

The TCR was taken from a woman between 50 and 59 years old with Graves' hyperthyroidism. V and J are TRBV30 and TRBJ1-2; D is ambiguous. The sequenced material came from blood. The CDR3 protein is CAWSGERDYGYTF. The CDR3 DNA sequence: TGTGCCTGGAGTGGTGAACGGGATTATGGCTACACCTTC.